Listed below are T cell receptor beta chains from one sample, sequenced in a study of blood T cell repertoires in COVID-19. The data were produced by immunoSEQ multiplex PCR, yet TCRdb's version contains in-frame clones alone and is incomplete. The profile shows under 150,000 clones, approximately 79% of them singletons. Material: peripheral blood. Every receptor here comes from a man between 60 and 70 years old with acute or convalescent COVID-19. Both conserved end residues are part of each CDR3. The D gene is left open where the match is weak. The size field is filled for only some rows; it gives once, few, many or a size class.

j_call,clone_size,v_call,d_call,cdr3_nt,cdr3_aa
TRBJ2-3,NA,TRBV28,NA,TGTGCCAGCAGTCCTATCGTCAGAGGTACAGATACGCAGTATTTT,CASSPIVRGTDTQYF
TRBJ1-5,NA,TRBV18,NA,TGTGCCAGCAGCGGGGGTCCCAGGAAAGAGCCCCAGCATTTT,CASSGGPRKEPQHF
TRBJ1-3,NA,TRBV30,NA,TGTGCCTGGAGTGTACGCAGGGCCCTGGGAAACACCATATATTTT,CAWSVRRALGNTIYF
TRBJ1-1,NA,TRBV11-2,NA,TGTGCCAGCAGCTTCGACCGGGACACCCGGAACACTGAAGCTTTCTTT,CASSFDRDTRNTEAFF
TRBJ1-2,once,TRBV6-5,NA,TGTGCCAGCAGCCTGACCCGAGGGTCACGGGGCTACACCTTC,CASSLTRGSRGYTF
TRBJ1-2,NA,TRBV5-4,TRBD1,TGTGCCAGCACTTCGACAGGGCCCTATGGCTACACCTTC,CASTSTGPYGYTF
TRBJ1-3,NA,TRBV28,TRBD1,TGTGCCAGCACCTTAGGGACAGGATCTGGAAACACCATATATTTT,CASTLGTGSGNTIYF
TRBJ1-2,NA,TRBV27,NA,TGTGCCAGCAGCTTAAACCACAGGGCTAACTATGGCTACACCTTC,CASSLNHRANYGYTF
TRBJ2-7,NA,TRBV28,TRBD2,TGTGCCAGCAGTTTATCCGGGACTAGGTCCTACGAGCAGTACTTC,CASSLSGTRSYEQYF
TRBJ1-1,NA,TRBV6-4,NA,TGTGCCAGCAGTGACCGCGCAAACACTGAAGCTTTCTTT,CASSDRANTEAFF
TRBJ2-1,NA,TRBV7-2,NA,TGTGCCAGCAGTCCGACCCAGCCGGGACTCCGTGGGGAGGAGCAGTTCTTC,CASSPTQPGLRGEEQFF
TRBJ2-3,NA,TRBV4-3,TRBD2,TGCGCCAGCAGCCAACTACTAGCGGGAGGGGGGCGAGATACGCAGTATTTT,CASSQLLAGGGRDTQYF
TRBJ1-5,NA,TRBV21-1,NA,TGTGCCAGCAGCCAAGTGCGAACGGGACGGGGGGTCCGGCCCCAGCATTTT,CASSQVRTGRGVRPQHF
TRBJ2-4,NA,TRBV7-9,TRBD2,TGTGCCAGCAGCGCGGGGACTAGCGGGAGCTATGGAAACATTCAGTACTTC,CASSAGTSGSYGNIQYF
TRBJ1-2,NA,TRBV6-5,NA,TGTGCCAGCAGTTACCGCCAGGGAGGAGGCTACACCTTC,CASSYRQGGGYTF
TRBJ2-3,NA,TRBV29-1,TRBD2,TGCAGCGTTGTCCTCCTCACTAGCGGGTACACAGATACGCAGTATTTT,CSVVLLTSGYTDTQYF
TRBJ1-4,few,TRBV7-7,TRBD1,TGTGCTAGCAGCTTAGGGACGGGACAGTCCAATGAAAAACTGTTTTTT,CASSLGTGQSNEKLFF
TRBJ2-3,NA,TRBV7-2,TRBD2,TGTGCCAGCAGGACTAGCGGCTTTAGCACAGATACGCAGTATTTT,CASRTSGFSTDTQYF
TRBJ2-1,once,TRBV27,TRBD1,TGTGCCAGTCTTCCGGGACAGGGTATGGGTGAGCAGTTCTTC,CASLPGQGMGEQFF
TRBJ2-7,few,TRBV27,NA,TGTGCCAGCAGCGCTCAAGCCCTCGCCGATGGCGAGCAGTACTTC,CASSAQALADGEQYF
TRBJ2-3,NA,TRBV19,TRBD1,TGTGCCAGTAGTATTGTGGACAGGGTTACAGATACGCAGTATTTT,CASSIVDRVTDTQYF
TRBJ2-7,NA,TRBV29-1,TRBD1,TGCAGCGTCGAAGGACAGGGGGGCGAGCAGTACTTC,CSVEGQGGEQYF
TRBJ1-5,NA,TRBV20-1,TRBD1,TGCAGTGCTAGTGGGTTGGGACAGCTCAATCAGCCCCAGCATTTT,CSASGLGQLNQPQHF
TRBJ2-1,NA,TRBV29-1,TRBD2,TGCAGCGTTGAAGCGACTAGCGGGAAAGTCGATGAGCAGTTCTTC,CSVEATSGKVDEQFF
TRBJ1-1,NA,TRBV27,TRBD1,TGTGCCAGCAGTTCCCTGGACAGGGGTCTTCTGAACACTGAAGCTTTCTTT,CASSSLDRGLLNTEAFF
TRBJ1-5,NA,TRBV2,TRBD1,TGTGCCAGCAGTCCGGGACAGGGGAAGTTGGGCAATCAGCCCCAGCATTTT,CASSPGQGKLGNQPQHF
TRBJ1-1,NA,TRBV2,NA,TGTGCCAGCAGTAGTCAGTTGAACACTGAAGCTTTCTTT,CASSSQLNTEAFF
TRBJ2-1,once,TRBV2,NA,TGTGCCAGCGGGAAACTAGCTGACAATGAGCAGTTCTTC,CASGKLADNEQFF
TRBJ2-5,NA,TRBV6-2/TRBV6-3,TRBD1,TGTGCCAGCAGTTCCGGGACAGGGGGCTGGCCAGAGACCCAGTACTTC,CASSSGTGGWPETQYF
TRBJ1-5,few,TRBV6-6,NA,TGTGCCAGCAGTTTCACAGGGAATCAGCCCCAGCATTTT,CASSFTGNQPQHF
TRBJ1-5,NA,TRBV19,NA,TGTGCCAGTAGTATAAAACTGGGGCCCCGGGTGATTCAGCCCCAGCATTTT,CASSIKLGPRVIQPQHF
TRBJ1-4,NA,TRBV7-9,NA,TGTGCCAGCGAGCGGGAGTTGAATGAAAAACTGTTTTTT,CASERELNEKLFF